The 25 T cell receptor beta chains below come from one sample, sequenced in a study of blood T cell repertoires in COVID-19. TCRdb's copy holds only in-frame clones and misses some; the assay was immunoSEQ multiplex PCR. The data hold approximately 250,000 clones, with over 75% observed a single time. The sequenced material came from peripheral blood. The receptors come from a human donor in a cohort sampled during active COVID-19.

The chain combines TRBV5-4 with TRBJ2-1, with 7 bases matching TRBD1. The CDR3 is 14 amino acids. V was clipped by 4 bases and J by 2 bases; unmatched bases: 3. Looked up from germline, CDR1 is SGHNT and CDR2 is YYREEE (reference sequence). The CDR3 loop is CASSPGTAYNEQFF. CDR3 sequence (DNA): TGTGCCAGCAGCCCCGGGACAGCCTACAATGAGCAGTTCTTC.

The chain links TRBV28 to TRBJ1-4, with a weak D call TRBD1 (5 bases). This CDR3 contains 16 residues. Germline V gene lookup returns CDR1 MDHEN and CDR2 SYDVKM. Deletions cut 5 bases from V and 5 bases from J, with 18 bases between. CDR3 coding DNA: TGTGCCAGCAGTCCCCAAAAAGGGGCCGGAAATGAAAAACTGTTTTTT. Protein product: CASSPQKGAGNEKLFF.

Here the CDR3 DNA reads TGTGCCAGTAGTATACGTCCAGGGGCGATAACTGAAGCTTTCTTT. Amino acid sequence: CASSIRPGAITEAFF. The V and J genes are TRBV19 and TRBJ1-1; tentatively, D is TRBD1 (6 bases). CDR3 length: 15 amino acids. V was pared by 2 bases and J by 5 bases, with 15 bases between. Germline loops: CDR1 LNHDA, CDR2 SQIVND (reference sequence).

The count of this clone is one. This chain links TRBV28 with TRBJ1-1; D is unclear. V was trimmed by 6 bases and J by 0 bases, leaving 14 bases between them. Germline V gene lookup returns CDR1 MDHEN and CDR2 SYDVKM. CDR3 length: 15 amino acids. The CDR3 DNA reads TGTGCCAGCAGCCTCCGGCCGACACTGAACACTGAAGCTTTCTTT. Protein sequence: CASSLRPTLNTEAFF.

CDR3 amino acids: CASSPLRQGGDTEAFF. The CDR3 nucleotides read TGTGCCAGCAGCCCCCTGAGACAAGGAGGGGACACTGAAGCTTTCTTT. The V call is TRBV7-3, the J call TRBJ1-1, with TRBD1 as a possible D gene (5 bases). This CDR3 is 16 amino acids long. V shed 5 bases and J shed 3 bases, with 19 bases lying between them. Germline V gene data show CDR1 as SGHTA and CDR2 as FQGTGA.

Turning to this clone: This sample also contains other DNA sequences that code for the same CDR3. This chain connects TRBV24-1 to TRBJ1-1, with D maybe TRBD1 (6 bases). V gave up 7 bases and J gave up 1 base, with 6 bases separating them. The CDR3 extends over 12 amino acids. The germline V gene has CDR1 KGHDR and CDR2 SFDVKD. The CDR3 region is CATRGQNTEAFF. Written as DNA, the CDR3 is TGTGCCACCAGGGGACAGAACACTGAAGCTTTCTTT.

This clone was observed a single time. This chain links TRBV19 with TRBJ1-5; weak D call: TRBD1 (6 bases). Trimming took off 0 bases at V and 4 bases at J, with 13 bases between the two ends. Germline values: CDR1 LNHDA, CDR2 SQIVND (reference sequence). The CDR3 extends over 16 amino acids. The CDR3 reads CASSIERGAYNQPQHF. CDR3 coding DNA: TGTGCCAGTAGTATAGAGCGGGGGGCGTATAATCAGCCCCAGCATTTT.

The V gene is TRBV5-1, the J gene TRBJ2-7, with a tentative D call TRBD2 (6 bases). The CDR3 is 15 amino acids. V was shortened by 4 bases and J by 11 bases, with 25 bases between the two germline ends. The germline V gene has CDR1 SGHRS and CDR2 YFSETQ. CDR3 in DNA: TGCGCCAGCAGCCCCTTGCGGGGCCCGAGAGGATGGGAGTACTTC. Translating gives CASSPLRGPRGWEYF.

V and J are TRBV19 and TRBJ2-5; 8 bases agree with TRBD1. Losses at the gene ends were 3 bases for V and 12 bases for J; bases not matched to a gene: 12. Germline V lookup: CDR1 LNHDA, CDR2 SQIVND (reference sequence). The CDR3 is made up of 14 amino acids. CDR3 DNA sequence: TGTGCCAGTAGTATTGATCAGGGGGCTCTTATAAAGTACTTC. Translated, it gives CASSIDQGALIKYF.

This chain connects TRBV6-5 to TRBJ1-2; 9 bases agree with TRBD1. The CDR3 runs to 16 residues. The germline V gene has CDR1 MNHEY and CDR2 SVGAGI. V shed 3 bases and J 1 base; nucleotides not matched to a gene: 6. The DNA for the CDR3 is TGTGCCAGCAGTTATAGGGGACAGGGCTATAACTATGGCTACACCTTC. Translation: CASSYRGQGYNYGYTF.

This sequence joins TRBV3-1 (or the pseudogene TRBV3-2) and TRBJ2-1, with 8 bases aligning to TRBD2. This CDR3 has 11 amino acids. The V gene end was trimmed by 5 bases and the J gene end by 12 bases; junction bases not matched to a gene: 3. Germline V gene lookup returns CDR1 LGHDT and CDR2 YNNKEL (reference sequence). The CDR3 loop reads CASSSREGQFF. In nucleotides, the CDR3 is TGTGCCAGCAGCTCCCGGGAGGGGCAGTTCTTC.

Only one count was recorded for this clone. The rearrangement joins TRBV6-5 to TRBJ2-7, with 9 bases identical to TRBD1. Germline CDR1 reads MNHEY; CDR2 reads SVGAGI. The CDR3 consists of 14 residues. V was clipped by 6 bases and J by 2 bases; unmatched bases: 5. CDR3 residues: CASSRGTGTYEQYF. The CDR3 DNA reads as TGTGCCAGCAGCCGAGGGACAGGGACCTACGAGCAGTACTTC.

The CDR3 sequence is CASSIIRGAGGYGYTF. Here the CDR3 DNA reads TGTGCCAGTAGTATAATCCGGGGGGCAGGAGGCTATGGCTACACCTTC. J is TRBJ1-2 and V is TRBV19; D perhaps matches TRBD1 (6 bases). The CDR3 contains 16 residues. Germline CDR1 reads LNHDA; CDR2 reads SQIVND (reference sequence). The V end lost 2 bases, the J end lost 4 bases, and 17 bases lay between the germline ends.

The chain couples TRBV11-1 to TRBJ2-1; 10 bases fit TRBD2. This CDR3 is built from 16 residues. Germline V gives CDR1 SGHAT, CDR2 FQDESV (reference sequence). Trimming at V came to 4 bases and at J to 5 bases, leaving 8 bases not matched to a gene. CDR3 protein: CASSSTGLAVHNEQFF. The CDR3 bases are TGTGCCAGCAGCTCTACCGGACTAGCGGTCCACAATGAGCAGTTCTTC. Full variable domain (rest looked up from reference TRBV11-1 and TRBJ2-1): EAEVAQSPRYKITEKSQAVAFWCDPISGHATLYWYRQILGQGPELLVQFQDESVVDDSQLPKDRFSAERLKGVDSTLKIQPAELGDSAMYLCASSSTGLAVHNEQFFGPGTRLTVL.

This sequence joins TRBV29-1 and TRBJ2-3; 7 bases align to TRBD2. Germline V gives CDR1 SQVTM, CDR2 ANQGSEA. The V and J ends lost 5 bases and 6 bases, in that order; junction bases with no gene match: 8. The CDR3 extends over 13 amino acids. The DNA for the CDR3 is TGCAGCGTTACAGAGGGAGGGACGGATACGCAGTATTTT. Translating gives CSVTEGGTDTQYF.

This chain joins TRBV15 and TRBJ2-3; weak D call: TRBD2 (5 bases). The CDR3 covers 14 residues. Germline assignment: CDR1 LNHNV and CDR2 YYDKDF (reference sequence). V dropped 1 base and J dropped 1 base, with 6 bases sitting between them. CDR3 loop: CATSRVGGTDTQYF. CDR3 coding DNA: TGTGCCACCAGCAGAGTGGGAGGCACAGATACGCAGTATTTT.

As for this clone: The same CDR3 is also encoded by other DNA sequences in this sample. V is TRBV5-1 and J is TRBJ2-1, with 13 bases identical to TRBD2. Germline CDR1 reads SGHRS; CDR2 reads YFSETQ. V was clipped by 4 bases and J by 5 bases; unmatched bases: 3. The CDR3 length is 15 residues. The CDR3: CASSTGLAGNNEQFF. The CDR3 nucleotides read TGCGCCAGCAGCACGGGACTAGCGGGGAACAATGAGCAGTTCTTC.

V and J are TRBV20-1 and TRBJ1-3; D is possibly TRBD1 (5 bases). The CDR3 spans 15 residues. The ends were cut back, 3 bases at V and 0 bases at J, with 12 bases in the middle. Germline CDR1 reads DFQATT; CDR2 reads SNEGSKA (reference sequence). CDR3 residues: CSASGAQGSGNTIYF. In DNA, the CDR3 is TGCAGTGCTAGTGGTGCCCAGGGCTCTGGAAACACCATATATTTT.

In DNA form, the CDR3 reads TGTGCCAGCAGCCCACTAGCGGGAGTCACAGATACGCAGTATTTT. Amino acid sequence: CASSPLAGVTDTQYF. This chain connects TRBV7-2 to TRBJ2-3; TRBD2 matches at 11 bases. Germline trimming cut 5 bases from V and 2 bases from J; bases unmatched to any gene: 3. This CDR3 is 15 amino acids long. The germline V gene encodes CDR1 SGHTA and CDR2 FQGNSA.

V and J are TRBV10-3 and TRBJ2-7, with 10 bases lining up with TRBD2. CDR3 length: 16 amino acids. Germline assignment: CDR1 ENHRY and CDR2 SYGVKD. V shed 11 bases, J shed 0 bases, and the junction held 13 bases outside the gene matches. The CDR3 here is CASGGGIAGGSYEQYF. CDR3 nucleotides: TGTGCCTCCGGCGGGGGGATAGCGGGAGGCTCCTACGAGCAGTACTTC.

This clone came up a few times. The DNA of the CDR3 is TGCGCCAGCAGCTTGTTGGAGGGTTTGAATTCACCCCTCCACTTT. Translation gives CASSLLEGLNSPLHF. V and J are TRBV5-1 and TRBJ1-6; D unclear. Germline CDR1 reads SGHRS; CDR2 reads YFSETQ. This CDR3 comprises 15 residues. Trimming took off 1 base at V and 7 bases at J, with 12 bases between the two ends.

The chain joins TRBV28 to TRBJ1-1, with D unresolved. Trimming stripped 3 bases from V and 0 bases from J, with 11 bases between. This CDR3 is built from 15 residues. Per the germline V gene, CDR1 is MDHEN and CDR2 is SYDVKM. The DNA for the CDR3 is TGTGCCAGCAGTTTGGGCAAATCTATGAACACTGAAGCTTTCTTT. It encodes CASSLGKSMNTEAFF.

In its sample, this clone was seen many times. The chain is built from TRBV5-1 and TRBJ1-5, with TRBD1 matching 7 bases. The ends lost 5 bases at V and 7 bases at J; junction bases unmatched: 9. This CDR3 comprises 14 residues. Looked up from germline, CDR1 is SGHRS and CDR2 is YFSETQ. The CDR3 nucleotides are TGCGCCAGCAGTCCAGGGGGTAGGTGGCAGCCCCAGCATTTT. Its protein product is CASSPGGRWQPQHF.

The chain links TRBV3-1 (or the pseudogene TRBV3-2) to TRBJ2-7; 13 nucleotides align to TRBD2. V was pared by 6 bases and J by 2 bases, with 4 bases of the junction left unmatched. CDR3 length: 15 amino acids. Germline loops: CDR1 LGHDT, CDR2 YNNKEL (reference sequence). The CDR3 DNA reads as TGTGCCAGCAGGGGAGGGACTAGCGGGACCTACGAGCAGTACTTC. Its protein is CASRGGTSGTYEQYF.

This clone was picked up a small number of times. The rearrangement joins TRBV5-5 to TRBJ1-2, with D tentatively TRBD1 (6 bases). Trimming removed 0 bases at V and 7 bases at J, with 13 bases between. Per germline, CDR1 SGHKS and CDR2 YYEKEE (reference sequence). CDR3 length equals 14 residues. The CDR3 sequence: CASSLVPGERGYTF. CDR3 coding DNA: TGTGCCAGCAGCTTGGTGCCAGGGGAACGTGGCTACACCTTC.